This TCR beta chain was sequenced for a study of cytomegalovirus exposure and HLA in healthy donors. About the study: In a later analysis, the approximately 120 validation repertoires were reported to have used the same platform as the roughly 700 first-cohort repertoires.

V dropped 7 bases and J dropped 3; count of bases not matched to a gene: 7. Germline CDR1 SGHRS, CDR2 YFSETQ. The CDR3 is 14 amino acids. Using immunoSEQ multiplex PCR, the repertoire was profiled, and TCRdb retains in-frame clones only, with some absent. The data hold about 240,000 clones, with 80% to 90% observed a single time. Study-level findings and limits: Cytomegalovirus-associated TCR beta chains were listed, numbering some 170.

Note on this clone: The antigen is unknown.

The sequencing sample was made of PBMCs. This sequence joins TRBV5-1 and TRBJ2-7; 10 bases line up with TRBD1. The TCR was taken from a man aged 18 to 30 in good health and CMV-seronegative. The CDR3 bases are TGCGCCAGCTGTACCGGGACAGGGGACTACGAGCAGTACTTC. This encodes CASCTGTGDYEQYF.